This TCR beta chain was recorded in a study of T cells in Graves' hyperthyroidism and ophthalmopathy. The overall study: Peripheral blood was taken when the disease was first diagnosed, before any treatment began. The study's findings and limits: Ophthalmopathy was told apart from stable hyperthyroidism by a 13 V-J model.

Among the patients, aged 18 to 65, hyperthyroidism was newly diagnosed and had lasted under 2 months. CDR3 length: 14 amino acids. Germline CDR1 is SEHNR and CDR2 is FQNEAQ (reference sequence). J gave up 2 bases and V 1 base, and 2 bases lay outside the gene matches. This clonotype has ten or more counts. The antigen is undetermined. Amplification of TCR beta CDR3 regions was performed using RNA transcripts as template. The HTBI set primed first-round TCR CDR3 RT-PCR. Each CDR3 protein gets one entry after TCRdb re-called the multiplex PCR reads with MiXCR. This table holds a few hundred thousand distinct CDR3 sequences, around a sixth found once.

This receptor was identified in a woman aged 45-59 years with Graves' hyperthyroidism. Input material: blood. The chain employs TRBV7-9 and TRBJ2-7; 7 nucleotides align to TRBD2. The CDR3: CASSLGGRTYEQYF. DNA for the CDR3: TGTGCCAGCAGCTTAGGCGGGAGAACCTACGAGCAGTACTTC.